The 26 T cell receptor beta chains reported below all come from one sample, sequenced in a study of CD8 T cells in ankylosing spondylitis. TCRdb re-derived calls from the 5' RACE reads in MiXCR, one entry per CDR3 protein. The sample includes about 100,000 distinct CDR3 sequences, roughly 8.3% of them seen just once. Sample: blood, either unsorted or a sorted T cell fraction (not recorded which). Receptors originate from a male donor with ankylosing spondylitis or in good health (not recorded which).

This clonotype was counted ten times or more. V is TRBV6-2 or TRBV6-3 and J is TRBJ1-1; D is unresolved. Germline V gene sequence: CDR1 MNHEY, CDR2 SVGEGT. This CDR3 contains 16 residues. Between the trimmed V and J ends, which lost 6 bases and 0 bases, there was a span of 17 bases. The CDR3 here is CASRRRLQGLNTEAFF. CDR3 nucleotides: TGTGCCAGCAGACGCAGGCTTCAAGGCTTGAACACTGAAGCTTTCTTT.

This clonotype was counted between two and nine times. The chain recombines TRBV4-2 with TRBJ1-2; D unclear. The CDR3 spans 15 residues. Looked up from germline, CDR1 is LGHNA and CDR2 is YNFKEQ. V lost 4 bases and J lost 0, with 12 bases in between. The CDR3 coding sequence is TGTGCCAGCAGCCCGATTTGGGCTACTAACTATGGCTACACCTTC. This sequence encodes CASSPIWATNYGYTF.

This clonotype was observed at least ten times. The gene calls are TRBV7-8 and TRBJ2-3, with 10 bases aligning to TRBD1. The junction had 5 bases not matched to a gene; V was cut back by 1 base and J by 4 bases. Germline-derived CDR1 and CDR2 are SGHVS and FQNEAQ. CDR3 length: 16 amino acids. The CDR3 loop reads CASSLVAGQGSDTQYF. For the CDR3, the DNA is TGTGCCAGCAGCTTAGTGGCGGGACAGGGGTCAGATACGCAGTATTTT.

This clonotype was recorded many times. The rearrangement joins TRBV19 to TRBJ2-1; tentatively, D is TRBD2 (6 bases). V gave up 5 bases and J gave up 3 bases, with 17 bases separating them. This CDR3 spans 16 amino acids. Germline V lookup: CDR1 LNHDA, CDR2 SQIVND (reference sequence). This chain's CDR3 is CASSPRAGSRYNEQFF. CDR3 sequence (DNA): TGTGCCAGTAGTCCAAGGGCCGGGAGCCGCTACAATGAGCAGTTCTTC.

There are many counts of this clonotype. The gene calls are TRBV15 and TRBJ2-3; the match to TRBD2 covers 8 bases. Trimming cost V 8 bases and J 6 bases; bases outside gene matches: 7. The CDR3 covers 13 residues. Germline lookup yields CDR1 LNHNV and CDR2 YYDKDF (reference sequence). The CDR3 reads CATGEREIDTQYF. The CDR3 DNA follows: TGTGCCACCGGGGAGCGGGAGATCGATACGCAGTATTTT.

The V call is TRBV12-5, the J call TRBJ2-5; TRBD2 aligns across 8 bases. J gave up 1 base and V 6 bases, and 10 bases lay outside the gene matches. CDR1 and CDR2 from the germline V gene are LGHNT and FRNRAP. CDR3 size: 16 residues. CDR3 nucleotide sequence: TGTGCTAGTGGCCACACCGGGAGGGTGCGCCAAGAGACCCAGTACTTC. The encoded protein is CASGHTGRVRQETQYF.

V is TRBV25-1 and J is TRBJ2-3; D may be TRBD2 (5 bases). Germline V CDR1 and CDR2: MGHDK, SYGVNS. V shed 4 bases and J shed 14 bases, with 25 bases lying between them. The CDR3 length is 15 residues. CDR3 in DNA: TGTGCCAGCAGTGGGGGTCGTCCCAGATATCGGAGGCGGTATTTT. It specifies CASSGGRPRYRRRYF.

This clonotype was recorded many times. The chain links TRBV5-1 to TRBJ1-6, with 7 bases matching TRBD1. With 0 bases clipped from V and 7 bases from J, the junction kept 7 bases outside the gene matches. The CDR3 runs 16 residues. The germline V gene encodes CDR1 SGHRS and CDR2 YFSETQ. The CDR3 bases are TGCGCCAGCAGCTTGGCGGGACCCAGGGGGAATTCACCCCTCCACTTT. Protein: CASSLAGPRGNSPLHF.

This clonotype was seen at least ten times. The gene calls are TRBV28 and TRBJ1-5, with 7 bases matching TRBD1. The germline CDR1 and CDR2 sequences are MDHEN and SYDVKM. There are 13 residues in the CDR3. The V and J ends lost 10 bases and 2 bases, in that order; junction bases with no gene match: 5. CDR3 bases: TGTGCCACGGAGGACAGGCGCAATCAGCCCCAGCATTTT. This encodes CATEDRRNQPQHF.

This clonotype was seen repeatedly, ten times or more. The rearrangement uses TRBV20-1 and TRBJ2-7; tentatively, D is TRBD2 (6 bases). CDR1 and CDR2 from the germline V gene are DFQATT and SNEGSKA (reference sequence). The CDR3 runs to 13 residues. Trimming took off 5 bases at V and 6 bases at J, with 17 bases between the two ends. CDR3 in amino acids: CSAQGREAAEQYF. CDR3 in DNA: TGCAGTGCTCAAGGGCGGGAAGCGGCCGAGCAGTACTTC.

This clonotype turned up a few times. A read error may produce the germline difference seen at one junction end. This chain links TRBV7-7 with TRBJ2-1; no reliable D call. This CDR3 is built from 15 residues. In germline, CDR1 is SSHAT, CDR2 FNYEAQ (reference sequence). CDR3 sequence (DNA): TGTGCTAGCAGCTCCTCGGTCGGCTCCTACAATGAGCAGTTCTTC. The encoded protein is CASSSSVGSYNEQFF. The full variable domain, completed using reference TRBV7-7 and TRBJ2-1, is GAGVSQSPRYKVTKRGQDVTLRCDPISSHATLYWYQQALGQGPEFLTYFNYEAQPDKSGLPSDRFSAERPEGSISTLTIQRTEQRDSAMYRCASSSSVGSYNEQFFGPGTRLTVL.

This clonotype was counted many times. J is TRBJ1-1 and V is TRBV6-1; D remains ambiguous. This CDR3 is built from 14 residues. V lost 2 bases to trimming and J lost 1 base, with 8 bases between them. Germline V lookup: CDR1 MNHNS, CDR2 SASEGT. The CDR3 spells CASSEYTANTEAFF. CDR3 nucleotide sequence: TGTGCCAGCAGTGAATACACAGCGAACACTGAAGCTTTCTTT.

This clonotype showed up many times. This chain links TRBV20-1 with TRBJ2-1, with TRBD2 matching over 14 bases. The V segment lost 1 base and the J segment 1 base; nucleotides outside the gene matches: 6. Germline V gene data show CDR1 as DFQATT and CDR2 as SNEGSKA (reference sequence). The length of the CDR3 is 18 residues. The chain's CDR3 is CSARVGGLAGVSYNEQFF. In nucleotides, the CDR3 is TGCAGTGCTAGAGTAGGGGGACTAGCGGGAGTATCCTACAATGAGCAGTTCTTC.

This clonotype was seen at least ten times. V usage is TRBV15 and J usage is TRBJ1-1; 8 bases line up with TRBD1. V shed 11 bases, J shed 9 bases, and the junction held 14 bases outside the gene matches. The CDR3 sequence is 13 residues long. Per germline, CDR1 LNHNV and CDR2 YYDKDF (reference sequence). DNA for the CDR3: TGTGCCGCCGTAACGTCAGGGGGCGAGAAAGCTTTCTTT. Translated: CAAVTSGGEKAFF.

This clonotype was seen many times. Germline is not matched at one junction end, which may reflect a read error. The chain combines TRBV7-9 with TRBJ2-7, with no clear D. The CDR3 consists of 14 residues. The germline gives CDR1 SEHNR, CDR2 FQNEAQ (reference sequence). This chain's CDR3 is CASTLGLGSYEQYF. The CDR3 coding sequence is TGTGCCAGCACCTTAGGTCTCGGATCCTACGAGCAGTACTTC.

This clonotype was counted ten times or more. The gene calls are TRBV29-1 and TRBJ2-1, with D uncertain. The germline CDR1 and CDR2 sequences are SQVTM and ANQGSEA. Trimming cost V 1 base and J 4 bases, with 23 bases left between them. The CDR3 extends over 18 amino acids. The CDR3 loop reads CSVEGGYKKDWGYNEQFF. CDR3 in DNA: TGCAGCGTTGAAGGGGGTTACAAGAAGGATTGGGGATACAATGAGCAGTTCTTC.

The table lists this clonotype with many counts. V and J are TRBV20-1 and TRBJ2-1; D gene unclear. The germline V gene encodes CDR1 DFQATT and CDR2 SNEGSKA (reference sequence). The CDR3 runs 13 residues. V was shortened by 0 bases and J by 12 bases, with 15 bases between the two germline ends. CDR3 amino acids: CSARDLLRLGQFF. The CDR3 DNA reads TGCAGTGCTAGAGATCTTTTACGGCTGGGGCAGTTCTTC.

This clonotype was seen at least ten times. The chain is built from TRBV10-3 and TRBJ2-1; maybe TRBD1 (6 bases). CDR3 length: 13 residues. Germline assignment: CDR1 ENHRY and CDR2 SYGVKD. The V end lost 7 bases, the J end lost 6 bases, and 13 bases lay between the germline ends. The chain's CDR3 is CAIMRGGFNEQFF. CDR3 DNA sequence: TGTGCCATCATGCGAGGGGGTTTCAATGAGCAGTTCTTC.

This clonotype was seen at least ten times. The CDR3 DNA sequence: TGCGCCAGCAGCTACTCGACAGTCTATGGCTACACCTTC. Translated, it gives CASSYSTVYGYTF. The chain has TRBV5-1 and TRBJ1-2; TRBD1 is a possible D gene (5 bases). Germline V lookup: CDR1 SGHRS, CDR2 YFSETQ. Trimming stripped 3 bases from V and 4 bases from J, with 10 bases between. This CDR3 is 13 amino acids long.

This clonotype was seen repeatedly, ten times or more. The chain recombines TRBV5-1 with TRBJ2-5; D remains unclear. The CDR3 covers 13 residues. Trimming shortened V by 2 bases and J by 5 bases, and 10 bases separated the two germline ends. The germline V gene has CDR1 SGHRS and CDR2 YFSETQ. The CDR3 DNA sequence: TGCGCCAGCAGCTTCGGAGTCCGGGAGACCCAGTACTTC. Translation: CASSFGVRETQYF.

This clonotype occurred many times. CDR3 in DNA: TGCAGTGCAACAGGGGGAGTGATTGGGACCGGGGAGCTGTTTTTT. It yields the protein CSATGGVIGTGELFF. The genes are TRBV20-1 and TRBJ2-2, with 8 nucleotides matching TRBD1. There are 15 residues in the CDR3. Germline V gene sequence: CDR1 DFQATT, CDR2 SNEGSKA (reference sequence). V shed 6 bases, J shed 5 bases, and the junction held 11 bases outside the gene matches.

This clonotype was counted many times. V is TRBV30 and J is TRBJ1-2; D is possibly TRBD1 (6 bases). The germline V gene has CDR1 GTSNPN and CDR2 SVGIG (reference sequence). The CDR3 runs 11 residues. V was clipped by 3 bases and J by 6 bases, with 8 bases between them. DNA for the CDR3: TGTGCCTGGAGGGACAGTCATGGCTACACCTTC. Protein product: CAWRDSHGYTF.

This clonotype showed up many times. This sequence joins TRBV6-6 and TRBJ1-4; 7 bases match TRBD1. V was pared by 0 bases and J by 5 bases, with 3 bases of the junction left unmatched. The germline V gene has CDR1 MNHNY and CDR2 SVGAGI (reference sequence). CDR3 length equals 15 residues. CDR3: CASSYSTGRNEKLFF. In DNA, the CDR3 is TGTGCCAGCAGTTACTCGACAGGGAGGAATGAAAAACTGTTTTTT.

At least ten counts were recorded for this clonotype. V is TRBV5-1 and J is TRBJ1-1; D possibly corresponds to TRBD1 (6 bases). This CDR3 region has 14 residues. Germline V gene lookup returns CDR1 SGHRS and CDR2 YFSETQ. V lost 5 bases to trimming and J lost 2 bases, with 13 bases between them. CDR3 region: CASRIGQTNTEAFF. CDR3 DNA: TGCGCCAGCAGGATCGGACAGACCAACACTGAAGCTTTCTTT.

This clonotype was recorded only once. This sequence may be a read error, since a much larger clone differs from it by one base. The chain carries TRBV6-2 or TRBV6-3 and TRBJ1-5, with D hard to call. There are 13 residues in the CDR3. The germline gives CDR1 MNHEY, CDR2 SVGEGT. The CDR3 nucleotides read TGTGCCGGCAGGTGGGTGAGCAATCAGCCCCAGCATTTT. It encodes CAGRWVSNQPQHF.

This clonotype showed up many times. The CDR3 loop reads CASSVVGGAFQETQYF. CDR3 DNA: TGTGCCAGCAGCGTAGTCGGGGGGGCCTTCCAAGAGACCCAGTACTTC. V is TRBV9 and J is TRBJ2-5, with 8 bases that match TRBD2. Germline V gene data show CDR1 as SGDLS and CDR2 as YYNGEE. CDR3 length equals 16 residues. With V trimmed by 0 bases and J by 1 base, 5 bases remained unmatched.